The 26 T cell receptor beta chains below were found in one sample sequenced in a study of OX40 agonist ivuxolimab in advanced cancers. Measured with immunoSEQ multiplex PCR; TCRdb has only the in-frame clones, and not every one. The sample lists tens of thousands of clones, about 90% occurring once. The material was CD4+ or CD8+ T cells sorted from blood, obtained in a trial of the OX40 agonist ivuxolimab. These receptors all stem from an adult with an advanced solid tumor such as melanoma, head and neck, liver or kidney cancer.

This clone showed up just a few times. The rearrangement links TRBV27 to TRBJ1-6, with D possibly being TRBD1 (5 bases). V lost 6 bases and J lost 10, with 19 bases in between. The CDR3 has 15 residues. Germline CDR1 is MNHEY and CDR2 is SMNVEV (reference sequence). CDR3 nucleotide sequence: TGTGCCAGCAGCCCCTGGGGGGGTCCAAGCTCACCCCTCCACTTT. Translation gives CASSPWGGPSSPLHF.

The chain is built from TRBV27 and TRBJ2-1; D is perhaps TRBD2 (5 bases). The CDR3 runs to 15 residues. CDR1 MNHEY and CDR2 SMNVEV come from the germline V gene (reference sequence). V gave up 7 bases and J gave up 1 base, with 14 bases separating them. In DNA, the CDR3 is TGTGCCAGCATCATTCTCCGGGGTTCCTACAATGAGCAGTTCTTC. Residues: CASIILRGSYNEQFF.

This clone was found a few times. A read error may account for a junction end that differs from germline. V and J are TRBV7-9 and TRBJ2-7; D possibly corresponds to TRBD1 (6 bases). Germline V gene lookup returns CDR1 SEHNR and CDR2 FQNEAQ (reference sequence). There are 12 residues in the CDR3. CDR3 coding DNA: TGTGCCAGCAGCGCTAGTGACAGGAGACGCGACTTC. As protein: CASSASDRRRDF.

This clone was picked up one time. The V call is TRBV10-2, the J call TRBJ2-7; a weak D match, TRBD2 (7 bases). This CDR3 has 15 residues. V was pared by 8 bases and J by 0 bases, with 17 bases between. Germline CDR1 and CDR2: WSHSY and SAAADI. CDR3 residues: CASLGGGGLSYEQYF. The CDR3 nucleotides are TGCGCCAGCCTAGGGGGGGGCGGACTCTCCTACGAGCAGTACTTC.

This chain links TRBV6-7 with TRBJ2-5; D possibly corresponds to TRBD2 (5 bases). TRBV6-7 is assigned to the ORF class and has an uncertain function. Trimming cost V 6 bases and J 3 bases, with 17 bases left between them. The CDR3 has 15 residues. CDR3 nucleotides: TGTGCCAGCAGGAACCGAGGGTGTGGGGAAGAGACCCAGTACTTC. Translation: CASRNRGCGEETQYF.

The genes are TRBV18 and TRBJ2-7; unclear D gene. The V end was cut by 5 bases, the J end by 0 bases, with 8 bases between. The CDR3 spans 13 residues. Germline CDR1 is KGHSH and CDR2 is LQKENI. CDR3 DNA: TGTGCCAGCTCAGCCCCGAGCTCCTACGAGCAGTACTTC. Its translation is CASSAPSSYEQYF.

In the case of this clone: Sequence at one end of the junction differs from germline and may be a read error. The rearrangement links TRBV5-1 to TRBJ2-5; no reliable D call. The CDR3 runs to 14 residues. Germline values: CDR1 SGHRS, CDR2 YFSETQ. CDR3 nucleotides: TGCGCCAGCAGCCCCTTCGCAACCCAACAGACCCAGTACTTC. This translates into CASSPFATQQTQYF.

Turning to this clone: The same CDR3 can be traced to other DNA sequences in this sample. The rearrangement joins TRBV4-1 to TRBJ2-6; D unresolved. V was shortened by 3 bases and J by 1 base, with 4 bases between the two germline ends. Germline CDR1 reads MGHRA; CDR2 reads YSYEKL. The CDR3 covers 14 residues. CDR3 DNA sequence: TGCGCCAGCAGCCAGGTTTCTGGGGCCAACGTCCTGACTTTC. Its translation is CASSQVSGANVLTF.

The table lists this clone with a count of one. The chain carries TRBV13 and TRBJ2-2; 8 bases fit TRBD2. With 5 bases clipped from V and 5 bases from J, the junction kept 10 bases outside the gene matches. CDR1 and CDR2 (germline): PRHDT, FYEKMQ (reference sequence). CDR3 length: 16 residues. CDR3 in DNA: TGTGCCAGCAGCGACCGACTAGCGTCTTTTACCGGGGAGCTGTTTTTT. Its protein product is CASSDRLASFTGELFF. The full variable domain, rest sourced from reference TRBV13 and TRBJ2-2, is AAGVIQSPRHLIKEKRETATLKCYPIPRHDTVYWYQQGPGQDPQFLISFYEKMQSDKGSIPDRFSAQQFSDYHSELNMSSLELGDSALYFCASSDRLASFTGELFFGEGSRLTVL.

This rearrangement joins TRBV6-5 to TRBJ2-6, with D possibly being TRBD1 (6 bases). Trimming pared 0 bases from V and 4 bases from J, leaving 10 bases between. The CDR3 covers 16 residues. Germline V gene sequence: CDR1 MNHEY, CDR2 SVGAGI. CDR3 nucleotides: TGTGCCAGCAGTTACTCGGGGGCTCCCGGGGCCAACGTCCTGACTTTC. Amino acid sequence: CASSYSGAPGANVLTF.

The chain has TRBV5-8 and TRBJ2-3; D may be TRBD1 (5 bases). The CDR3 covers 14 residues. The V end was cut by 4 bases, the J end by 4 bases, with 13 bases between. Germline V CDR1 and CDR2: SGHTS, YDEGEE. The CDR3 spells CASSLGQSADTQYF. For the CDR3, the DNA is TGTGCCAGCAGCCTGGGGCAGAGTGCAGATACGCAGTATTTT.

The rearrangement uses TRBV28 and TRBJ1-2, with 10 bases matching TRBD1. CDR1 and CDR2 from the germline V gene are MDHEN and SYDVKM. V lost 6 bases to trimming and J lost 5 bases; unmatched junction nucleotides: 9. The CDR3 is 15 amino acids. For the CDR3, the DNA is TGTGCCAGCAGGTCCCGGGACAGGGGAAGGTATGGCTACACCTTC. The encoded protein is CASRSRDRGRYGYTF.

As regards this clone: Other DNA sequences in the sample encode the same CDR3. This sequence joins TRBV7-9 and TRBJ2-2; D gene uncertain. CDR1 SEHNR and CDR2 FQNEAQ come from the germline V gene (reference sequence). V gave up 1 base and J gave up 1 base, with 4 bases separating them. There are 14 residues in the CDR3. The CDR3 region is CASSLDWNTGELFF. CDR3 nucleotide sequence: TGTGCCAGCAGCTTAGATTGGAACACCGGGGAGCTGTTTTTT.

The chain couples TRBV28 to TRBJ1-5; D is possibly TRBD1 (5 bases). Germline-derived CDR1 and CDR2 are MDHEN and SYDVKM. CDR3 length equals 12 residues. V was clipped by 7 bases and J by 9 bases, with 13 bases between them. The CDR3 DNA reads TGTGCCAGCACCTCACCAAGGGGGCCCCAGCATTTT. It is translated as CASTSPRGPQHF.

The chain links TRBV27 to TRBJ2-2; D uncertain. The CDR3 has 13 residues. V lost 0 bases, J lost 5 bases, and 4 bases lay in between. Germline lookup yields CDR1 MNHEY and CDR2 SMNVEV (reference sequence). CDR3 residues: CASSLSWTGELFF. DNA of the CDR3: TGTGCCAGCAGTTTATCGTGGACCGGGGAGCTGTTTTTT.

This clone was seen a single time. This chain links TRBV7-2 with TRBJ2-7, with 10 bases aligning to TRBD2. The CDR3 contains 15 residues. CDR1 and CDR2 from the germline V gene are SGHTA and FQGNSA. J gave up 1 base and V 5 bases, and 5 bases lay outside the gene matches. The CDR3 nucleotides are TGTGCCAGCAGCCTTCTAGCGGGAGTTTCCTACGAGCAGTACTTC. Translated: CASSLLAGVSYEQYF. Variable domain in full (rest from reference TRBV7-2 and TRBJ2-7): GAGVSQSPSNKVTEKGKDVELRCDPISGHTALYWYRQSLGQGLEFLIYFQGNSAPDKSGLPSDRFSAERTGGSVSTLTIQRTQQEDSAVYLCASSLLAGVSYEQYFGPGTRLTVT.

The genes are TRBV2 and TRBJ2-3, with TRBD2 matching 7 bases. Germline V gene sequence: CDR1 SNHLY, CDR2 FYNNEI. The CDR3 extends over 14 amino acids. V lost 6 bases, J lost 2 bases, and 5 bases stayed unmatched. The CDR3 DNA is TGTGCCAGCAGCGGGAGGCCCCCCACAGATACGCAGTATTTT. Its translation is CASSGRPPTDTQYF.

Details on this clone: A junction boundary mismatches the germline segment, possibly from a read error. J is TRBJ2-7 and V is TRBV7-6; 9 nucleotides match TRBD2. Germline CDR1 reads SGHVS; CDR2 reads FNYEAQ. This CDR3 is built from 14 residues. In DNA form, the CDR3 reads TGTGCCAGCAGCCTAGCGGGACGGTCCTACGGGCAGTACTTC. Translating it yields CASSLAGRSYGQYF.

The V call is TRBV6-5, the J call TRBJ2-3; tentatively, D is TRBD1 or TRBD2 (5 bases each). V gave up 2 bases and J gave up 12 bases, with 12 bases separating them. There are 12 residues in the CDR3. Germline-derived CDR1 and CDR2 are MNHEY and SVGAGI. CDR3 nucleotides: TGTGCCAGCAGTTACGGGGACCACATTCAGTATTTT. Translating it yields CASSYGDHIQYF.

The chain has TRBV19 and TRBJ2-1; 9 bases match TRBD2. The CDR3 spans 14 residues. From germline, CDR1 is LNHDA and CDR2 SQIVND (reference sequence). J was trimmed by 9 bases and V by 6 bases; bases with no gene match: 9. CDR3 in DNA: TGTGCCAGTAGGCGGGCTAGCGGGGCTAGTGAGCAGTTCTTC. Its translation: CASRRASGASEQFF. Full variable domain (rest looked up from reference TRBV19 and TRBJ2-1): DGGITQSPKYLFRKEGQNVTLSCEQNLNHDAMYWYRQDPGQGLRLIYYSQIVNDFQKGDIAEGYSVSREKKESFPLTVTSAQKNPTAFYLCASRRASGASEQFFGPGTRLTVL.

This chain links TRBV19 with TRBJ1-2; no definite D call. Deletions cut 0 bases from V and 4 bases from J, with 9 bases between. CDR1 is LNHDA, CDR2 SQIVND, per germline (reference sequence). This CDR3 has 14 residues. CDR3 nucleotide sequence: TGTGCCAGTAGTATAGAGGCCCTCGGCTATGGCTACACCTTC. This encodes CASSIEALGYGYTF.

This clone was detected once. The chain links TRBV7-9 to TRBJ1-1, with D maybe TRBD1 (5 bases). In germline, CDR1 is SEHNR, CDR2 FQNEAQ (reference sequence). The CDR3 runs 14 residues. V gave up 2 bases and J gave up 1 base, with 8 bases separating them. The CDR3 bases are TGTGCCAGCAGCTTATCGGGGGGGAACACTGAAGCTTTCTTT. Translation gives CASSLSGGNTEAFF.

This clone came up once. The CDR3 coding sequence is TGTGCCAGCAGTCCTTTTTACGGGACGGAGAATTCACCCCTCCACTTT. It encodes CASSPFYGTENSPLHF. The chain combines TRBV27 with TRBJ1-6, with D possibly being TRBD1 (5 bases). CDR3 length: 16 amino acids. Germline CDR1 and CDR2: MNHEY and SMNVEV (reference sequence). V was shortened by 5 bases and J by 7 bases, with 18 bases between the two germline ends.

J is TRBJ2-7 and V is TRBV6-1; possible D gene TRBD1, 5 bases. CDR1 and CDR2 from the germline V gene are MNHNS and SASEGT. With 1 base removed from V and 6 bases from J, the gap between germline ends came to 13 bases. There are 14 residues in the CDR3. In DNA, the CDR3 is TGTGCCAGCAGTGAAGACGCGGACACCCTCGAGCAGTACTTC. The encoded protein is CASSEDADTLEQYF.

This chain uses TRBV19 with TRBJ2-5; maybe TRBD2 (7 bases). CDR1 is LNHDA, CDR2 SQIVND, per germline (reference sequence). Trimming pared 4 bases from V and 5 bases from J, leaving 17 bases between. CDR3 size: 15 residues. CDR3 amino acids: CASSNRGRESETQYF. CDR3 DNA: TGTGCCAGTAGTAACCGGGGGCGGGAGAGCGAGACCCAGTACTTC. Full variable domain (rest looked up from reference TRBV19 and TRBJ2-5): DGGITQSPKYLFRKEGQNVTLSCEQNLNHDAMYWYRQDPGQGLRLIYYSQIVNDFQKGDIAEGYSVSREKKESFPLTVTSAQKNPTAFYLCASSNRGRESETQYFGPGTRLLVL.

The chain has TRBV11-2 and TRBJ2-5, with TRBD2 matching over 11 bases. The J call is doubtful: the DNA matches TRBJ2-7 better. This CDR3 region has 17 residues. In germline, CDR1 is SGHAT, CDR2 FQNNGV. CDR3 amino acids: CASSFKTSGNWAYEQYF. In DNA form, the CDR3 reads TGTGCCAGCAGCTTTAAGACTAGCGGGAATTGGGCCTACGAGCAGTACTTC.